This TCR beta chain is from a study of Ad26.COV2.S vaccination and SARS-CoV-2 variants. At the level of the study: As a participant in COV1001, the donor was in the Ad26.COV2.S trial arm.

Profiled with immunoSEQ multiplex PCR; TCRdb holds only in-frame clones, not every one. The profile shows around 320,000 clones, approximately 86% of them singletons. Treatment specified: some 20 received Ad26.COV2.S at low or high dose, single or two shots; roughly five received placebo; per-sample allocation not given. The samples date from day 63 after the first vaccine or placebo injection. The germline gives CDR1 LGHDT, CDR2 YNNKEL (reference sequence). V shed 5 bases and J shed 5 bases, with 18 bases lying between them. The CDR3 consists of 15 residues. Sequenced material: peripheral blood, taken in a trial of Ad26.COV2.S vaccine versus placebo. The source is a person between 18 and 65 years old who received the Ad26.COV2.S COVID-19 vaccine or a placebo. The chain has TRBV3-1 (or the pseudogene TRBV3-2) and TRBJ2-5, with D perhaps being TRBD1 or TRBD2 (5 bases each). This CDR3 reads CASSLPRGVGETQYF. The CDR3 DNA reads TGTGCCAGCAGCTTACCGCGAGGGGTCGGGGAGACCCAGTACTTC.